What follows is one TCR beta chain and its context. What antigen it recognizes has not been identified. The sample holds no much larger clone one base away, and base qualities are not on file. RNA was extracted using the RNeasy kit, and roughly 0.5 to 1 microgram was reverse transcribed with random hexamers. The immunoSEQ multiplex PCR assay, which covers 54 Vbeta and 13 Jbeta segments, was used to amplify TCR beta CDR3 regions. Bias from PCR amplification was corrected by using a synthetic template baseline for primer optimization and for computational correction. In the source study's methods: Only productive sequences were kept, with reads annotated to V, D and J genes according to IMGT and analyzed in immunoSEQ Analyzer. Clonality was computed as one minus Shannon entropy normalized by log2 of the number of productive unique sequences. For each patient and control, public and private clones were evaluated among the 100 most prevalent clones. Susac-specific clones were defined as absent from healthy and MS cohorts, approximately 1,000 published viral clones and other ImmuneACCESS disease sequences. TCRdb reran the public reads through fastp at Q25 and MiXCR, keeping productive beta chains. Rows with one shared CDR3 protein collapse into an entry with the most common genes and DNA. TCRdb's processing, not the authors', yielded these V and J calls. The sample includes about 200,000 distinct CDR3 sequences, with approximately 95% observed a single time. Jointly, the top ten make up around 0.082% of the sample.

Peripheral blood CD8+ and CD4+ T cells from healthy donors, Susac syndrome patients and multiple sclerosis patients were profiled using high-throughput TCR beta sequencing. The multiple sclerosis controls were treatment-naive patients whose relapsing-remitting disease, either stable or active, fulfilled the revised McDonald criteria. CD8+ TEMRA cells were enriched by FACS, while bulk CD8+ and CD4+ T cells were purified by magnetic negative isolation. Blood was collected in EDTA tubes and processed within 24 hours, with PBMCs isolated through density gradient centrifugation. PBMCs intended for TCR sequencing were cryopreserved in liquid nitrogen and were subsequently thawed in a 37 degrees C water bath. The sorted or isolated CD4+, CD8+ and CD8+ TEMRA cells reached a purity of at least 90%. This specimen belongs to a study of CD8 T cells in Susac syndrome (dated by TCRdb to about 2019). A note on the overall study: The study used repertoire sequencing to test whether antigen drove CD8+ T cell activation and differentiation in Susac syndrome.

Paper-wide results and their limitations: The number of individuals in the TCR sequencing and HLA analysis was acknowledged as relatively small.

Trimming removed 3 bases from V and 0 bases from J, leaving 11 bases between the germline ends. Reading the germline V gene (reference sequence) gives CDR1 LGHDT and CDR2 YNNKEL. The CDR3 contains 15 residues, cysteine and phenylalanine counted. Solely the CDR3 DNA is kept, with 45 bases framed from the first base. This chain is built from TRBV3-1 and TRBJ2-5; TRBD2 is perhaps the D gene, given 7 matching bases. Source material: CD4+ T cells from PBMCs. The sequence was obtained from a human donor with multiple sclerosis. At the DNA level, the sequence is TGTGCCAGCAGCCATGGGGGGGGCCACCAAGAGACCCAGTACTTC. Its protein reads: CASSHGGGHQETQYF.